These 24 T cell receptor beta chains came from one sample sequenced in a study of T cell repertoires in cytomegalovirus infection (dated 2019 in TCRdb). For these TCRs, the target antigens are not known. The sequencer listed for this sample is Illumina HiSeq 1500. Starting from the raw public reads, TCRdb applied fastp trimming at Q25, assembled clones with MiXCR and retained in-frame beta chains. Each entry is one CDR3 protein sequence, shown with its most common DNA and genes. The sample table records about 470,000 distinct CDR3 sequences; about 42% of these occur just once. The top ten constitute 43% of the sample. This specimen's treatment or condition label, interpreted: in vitro stimulation with specific CMV peptide epitopes to enrich CMV-specific T cells. The sample here was cultured PBMCs, taken from culture after CMV antigen stimulation. The source of these receptors is a human donor in good health (CMV status not recorded). Some clones in this sample may be carry-over from other donors' samples.

This clonotype was detected once. The rearrangement uses TRBV10-3 and TRBJ2-1; 8 positions match TRBD2. Looked up from germline, CDR1 is ENHRY and CDR2 is SYGVKD. This CDR3 contains 14 residues. With V trimmed by 2 bases and J by 9 bases, 6 bases remained unmatched. The CDR3: CAISESGRVGEQFF. CDR3 DNA sequence: TGTGCCATCAGTGAGAGCGGGAGAGTGGGTGAGCAGTTCTTC.

This chain joins TRBV27 and TRBJ2-3, with D maybe TRBD2 (7 bases). CDR1 and CDR2 from the germline V gene are MNHEY and SMNVEV (reference sequence). V dropped 5 bases and J dropped 6 bases, with 33 bases sitting between them. CDR3 size: 20 residues. CDR3 sequence: CASSPPPRGGLAAGRDTQYF. CDR3 coding DNA: TGTGCCAGCAGTCCCCCCCCCCGCGGGGGCCTGGCCGCCGGCAGGGATACGCAGTATTTT.

This clonotype was observed a single time. V and J are TRBV4-1 and TRBJ1-6; no definite D call. The CDR3 contains 14 residues. Trimming removed 8 bases from V and 6 bases from J, with 14 bases in between. The germline V gene encodes CDR1 MGHRA and CDR2 YSYEKL. The CDR3 sequence: CASSAEGGNSPLHF. CDR3 nucleotide sequence: TGCGCCAGCTCGGCGGAAGGCGGTAATTCACCCCTCCACTTT.

This chain links TRBV12-3 or TRBV12-4 with TRBJ1-4, with TRBD1 matching over 8 bases. The CDR3 consists of 15 residues. Losses at the gene ends were 5 bases for V and 3 bases for J; bases not matched to a gene: 5. The DNA of the CDR3 is TGTGCCAGCAGTGCCAGGGGGCGGTCTAATGAAAAACTGTTTTTT. This translates into CASSARGRSNEKLFF.

The sample holds a few counts of this clonotype. This chain connects TRBV11-2 to TRBJ2-7, with D perhaps matching TRBD1 (6 bases). CDR3 size: 14 residues. In germline, CDR1 is SGHAT, CDR2 FQNNGV. V was trimmed by 5 bases and J by 5 bases, leaving 16 bases between them. CDR3 sequence reads: CASSPYNRVHEQYF. The CDR3 coding sequence is TGTGCCAGCAGCCCATACAACAGGGTCCACGAGCAGTACTTC.

The chain employs TRBV12-3 or TRBV12-4 and TRBJ2-7, with TRBD2 matching over 8 bases. V was pared by 10 bases and J by 2 bases, with 10 bases of the junction left unmatched. CDR3 length: 14 residues. Written as DNA, the CDR3 is TGTGCCACCCAGCGCGAGACTAGCGCCTACGAGCAGTACTTC. Protein: CATQRETSAYEQYF.

V gene TRBV7-6 combines with J gene TRBJ2-5; D tentatively fits TRBD1 or TRBD2 (5 bases each). CDR1 and CDR2 from the germline V gene are SGHVS and FNYEAQ. Trimming pared 4 bases from V and 5 bases from J, leaving 17 bases between. This CDR3 has 15 residues. The CDR3 region is CASSYRGRSSETQYF. In DNA form, the CDR3 reads TGTGCCAGCAGCTACCGGGGCAGAAGTTCGGAGACCCAGTACTTC.

This clonotype was seen a few times. The chain joins TRBV7-9 to TRBJ1-1; D is ambiguous. This CDR3 region has 15 residues. Germline CDR1 reads SEHNR; CDR2 reads FQNEAQ (reference sequence). Trimming took off 4 bases at V and 8 bases at J, with 20 bases between the two ends. In nucleotides, the CDR3 is TGTGCCAGCAGCTCCCTTCGCCAGGCCAACCCCGAAGCTTTCTTT. Translated, it gives CASSSLRQANPEAFF.

The chain is built from TRBV27 and TRBJ2-2, with D unresolved. V was shortened by 5 bases and J by 5 bases, with 24 bases between the two germline ends. The CDR3 sequence is 18 residues long. The germline V gene has CDR1 MNHEY and CDR2 SMNVEV (reference sequence). The CDR3 spells CASSESVLRGARTGELFF. The DNA of the CDR3 is TGTGCCAGCAGTGAGTCAGTTTTAAGAGGCGCTCGAACCGGGGAGCTGTTTTTT.

This clonotype was observed a few times. CDR3 loop: CASSEDPGGSQPQHF. CDR3 in DNA: TGTGCCAGCAGTGAAGACCCGGGGGGAAGTCAGCCCCAGCATTTT. The chain uses TRBV6-1 and TRBJ1-5, with D possibly matching TRBD1 (5 bases). Per the germline V gene, CDR1 is MNHNS and CDR2 is SASEGT. The ends were cut back, 1 base at V and 6 bases at J, with 13 bases in the middle. The length of the CDR3 is 15 residues.

The chain joins TRBV19 to TRBJ1-2; a weak D match, TRBD1 (6 bases). The CDR3 sequence is 15 residues long. Germline CDR1 is LNHDA and CDR2 is SQIVND (reference sequence). V was cut by 6 bases and J by 3 bases, with 17 bases left in between. Here the CDR3 DNA reads TGTGCCAGTAGCGACGGAGGGGCAGGGGACTATGGCTACACCTTC. Its translation: CASSDGGAGDYGYTF.

In this sample, this clonotype turned up a few times. The chain combines TRBV12-3 or TRBV12-4 with TRBJ2-7; TRBD2 matches 13 bases. V lost 6 bases and J lost 4; bases outside the gene matches: 9. This CDR3 is 16 amino acids long. The CDR3 is CASSRDGLAGAYEQYF. DNA of the CDR3: TGTGCCAGCAGCCGAGACGGACTAGCGGGAGCATACGAGCAGTACTTC.

This clonotype was counted many times. The CDR3 bases are TGTGCCAGCAGCTTGAGGGGTCGGGATTATGGCTACACCTTC. As protein: CASSLRGRDYGYTF. The J gene is TRBJ1-2, the V gene TRBV7-2; maybe TRBD1 (5 bases). Between the trimmed V and J ends, which lost 3 bases and 5 bases, there was a span of 13 bases. The CDR3 contains 14 residues. Germline assignment: CDR1 SGHTA and CDR2 FQGNSA.

Only a few counts were recorded for this clonotype. The chain couples TRBV7-2 to TRBJ1-4; 7 bases align to TRBD1. The CDR3 extends over 15 amino acids. Per germline, CDR1 SGHTA and CDR2 FQGNSA. Trimming took 3 bases from V and 15 from J; bases not matched to a gene: 16. CDR3 nucleotide sequence: TGTGCCAGCAGCTTTTCCGGGACAGCGCCCGTGGAGGTGTTTTTT. Amino acid sequence: CASSFSGTAPVEVFF. Based on the CDR3 plus reference TRBV7-2 and TRBJ1-4, the full variable domain is GAGVSQSPSNKVTEKGKDVELRCDPISGHTALYWYRQSLGQGLEFLIYFQGNSAPDKSGLPSDRFSAERTGGSVSTLTIQRTQQEDSAVYLCASSFSGTAPVEVFFGSGTQLSVL.

The chain uses TRBV30 and TRBJ2-4, with TRBD1 matching over 7 bases. CDR1 and CDR2 (germline): GTSNPN, SVGIG (reference sequence). The V segment lost 1 base and the J segment 11 bases; nucleotides outside the gene matches: 14. The CDR3 covers 15 residues. The CDR3 coding sequence is TGTGCCTGGAGTGCCAGACAGGGACGACAGACATTTCAGTACTTC. It translates to CAWSARQGRQTFQYF.

The J gene is TRBJ2-7, the V gene TRBV19, with 7 bases lining up with TRBD1. Germline lookup yields CDR1 LNHDA and CDR2 SQIVND (reference sequence). The V and J ends lost 10 bases and 3 bases, in that order; junction bases with no gene match: 12. This CDR3 region has 14 residues. CDR3 loop: CATSRQGPIYEQYF. The CDR3 bases are TGTGCCACCTCGAGACAGGGACCAATCTACGAGCAGTACTTC.

This clonotype has only a few counts. The rearrangement joins TRBV7-9 to TRBJ1-1; D gene unclear. V dropped 3 bases and J dropped 1 base, with 9 bases sitting between them. Germline V gene lookup returns CDR1 SEHNR and CDR2 FQNEAQ (reference sequence). CDR3 length equals 14 residues. CDR3 sequence: CASSFSEENTEAFF. The CDR3 DNA reads as TGTGCCAGCAGCTTTTCGGAGGAGAACACTGAAGCTTTCTTT. Variable domain in full (rest from reference TRBV7-9 and TRBJ1-1): DTGVSQNPRHKITKRGQNVTFRCDPISEHNRLYWYRQTLGQGPEFLTYFQNEAQLEKSRLLSDRFSAERPKGSFSTLEIQRTEQGDSAMYLCASSFSEENTEAFFGQGTRLTVV.

V gene TRBV15 combines with J gene TRBJ2-5; the D is unclear. This CDR3 region has 14 residues. Per the germline V gene, CDR1 is LNHNV and CDR2 is YYDKDF (reference sequence). V shed 0 bases and J shed 5 bases, with 10 bases lying between them. This chain's CDR3 is CATSRDVASETQYF. CDR3 DNA sequence: TGTGCCACCAGCAGAGATGTAGCCTCGGAGACCCAGTACTTC.

The rearrangement joins TRBV19 to TRBJ2-7; 8 positions match TRBD2. The CDR3 sequence is 16 residues long. Germline CDR1 and CDR2: LNHDA and SQIVND (reference sequence). Trimming at V came to 9 bases and at J to 0 bases, leaving 13 bases not matched to a gene. CDR3 residues: CASRGQGGGSSYEQYF. In nucleotides, the CDR3 is TGTGCCAGCCGGGGGCAAGGCGGGGGGAGCTCCTACGAGCAGTACTTC. Using reference TRBV19 and TRBJ2-7 for the parts outside the CDR3, the full variable domain is DGGITQSPKYLFRKEGQNVTLSCEQNLNHDAMYWYRQDPGQGLRLIYYSQIVNDFQKGDIAEGYSVSREKKESFPLTVTSAQKNPTAFYLCASRGQGGGSSYEQYFGPGTRLTVT.

This clonotype was found once. The V and J genes are TRBV19 and TRBJ1-5; the D is unclear. The CDR3 consists of 16 residues. Germline V gene data show CDR1 as LNHDA and CDR2 as SQIVND (reference sequence). The V and J ends lost 0 bases and 4 bases respectively, with 13 bases between them. CDR3 residues: CASSIEGIGINQPQHF. The CDR3 DNA is TGTGCCAGTAGTATAGAAGGAATCGGGATAAATCAGCCCCAGCATTTT.

V and J are TRBV2 and TRBJ2-1; D possibly corresponds to TRBD1 (5 bases). The CDR3 runs to 12 residues. Germline loops: CDR1 SNHLY, CDR2 FYNNEI. Deletions cut 7 bases from V and 4 bases from J, with 8 bases between. The CDR3 DNA sequence: TGTGCCAGCAAAGGGGATTACAATGAGCAGTTCTTC. It is translated as CASKGDYNEQFF.

This clonotype has a count of ten or more. The chain combines TRBV7-2 with TRBJ2-7; D remains ambiguous. The CDR3 length is 14 residues. Per germline, CDR1 SGHTA and CDR2 FQGNSA. With 5 bases removed from V and 4 bases from J, the gap between germline ends came to 15 bases. CDR3 nucleotides: TGTGCCAGCAGCCCGACCAGTTCTCGGTACGAGCAGTACTTC. Translated, it gives CASSPTSSRYEQYF.

The chain links TRBV7-2 to TRBJ2-7, with D tentatively TRBD2 (7 bases). V was cut by 6 bases and J by 3 bases, with 18 bases left in between. The CDR3 is 15 residues long. Germline assignment: CDR1 SGHTA and CDR2 FQGNSA. The CDR3 spells CASSFTEGGIYEQYF. In DNA form, the CDR3 reads TGTGCCAGCAGTTTTACTGAGGGGGGGATCTACGAGCAGTACTTC.

The sample holds a few counts of this clonotype. The gene calls are TRBV27 and TRBJ2-2; no reliable D call. The CDR3 is made up of 13 amino acids. The germline V gene encodes CDR1 MNHEY and CDR2 SMNVEV (reference sequence). The ends were cut back, 2 bases at V and 9 bases at J, with 10 bases in the middle. For the CDR3, the DNA is TGTGCCAGCAGTTTACGAAAACCCCGGGAGCTGTTTTTT. Residues: CASSLRKPRELFF.